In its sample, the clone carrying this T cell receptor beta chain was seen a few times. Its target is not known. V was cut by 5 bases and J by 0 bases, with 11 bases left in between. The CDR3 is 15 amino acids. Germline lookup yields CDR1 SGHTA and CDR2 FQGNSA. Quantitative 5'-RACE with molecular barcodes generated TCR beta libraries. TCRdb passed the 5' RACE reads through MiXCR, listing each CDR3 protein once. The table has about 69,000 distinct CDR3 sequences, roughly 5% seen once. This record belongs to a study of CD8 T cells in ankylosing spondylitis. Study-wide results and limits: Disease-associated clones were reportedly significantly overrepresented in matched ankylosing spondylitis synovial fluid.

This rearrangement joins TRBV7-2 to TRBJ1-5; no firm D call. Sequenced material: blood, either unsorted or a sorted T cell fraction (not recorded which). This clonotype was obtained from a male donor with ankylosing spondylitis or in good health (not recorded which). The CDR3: CASSPGGLSNQPQHF. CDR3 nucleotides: TGTGCCAGCAGCCCCGGAGGGCTTAGCAATCAGCCCCAGCATTTT.